This T cell receptor beta chain was recovered during a study of response to subunit inactivated influenza vaccine. The study, taken as a whole, reports: The authors suggested that every seasonal influenza vaccination recruits few new T cells.

This clonotype was found a few times. The target antigen is unknown. TCRdb reanalysed the RT-PCR reads using MiXCR and keeps one entry per CDR3 protein. The data show around 580,000 distinct CDR3 sequences, with 13% to 15% seen just once and around 10% held by the top ten. Germline V lookup: CDR1 SGHRS, CDR2 YFSETQ. J was trimmed by 7 bases and V by 4 bases; bases with no gene match: 8. CDR3 length equals 14 residues. This rearrangement joins TRBV5-1 to TRBJ1-2; 9 bases match TRBD1. This material consisted of PBMCs from blood, taken 11 to 12 days after vaccination. The clonotype was recovered from a man in his forties or fifties who received an inactivated influenza vaccine. The CDR3 nucleotides read TGCGCCAGCAGCGCCACCGGGACAGGGTTTGGCTACACCTTC. It specifies CASSATGTGFGYTF.